This T cell receptor (beta chain) comes out of a study of T cell responses to AZD1222 COVID-19 vaccine. Method: immunoSEQ multiplex PCR; TCRdb's copy keeps in-frame clones and lacks some. The sample lists some 150,000 clones; approximately 89% were seen once. A remark on this clone: Antigen: not known.

Study-wide results and caveats: A rise in Spike-specific TCR breadth and depth followed two AZD1222 doses. White British people made up most donors, females outnumbered males, and clonal diversity was possibly underestimated. Samples come after the peak T cell response, not at day 14. Only five to seven AZD1222 recipients were seropositive at baseline.

The sample was peripheral blood, taken on day 0 of AZD1222 vaccination. This receptor was obtained from an adult in good health.

The CDR3 DNA follows: TGTGCCATCAAGCCGGGACTAGCGGGGGGATACAATGAGCAGTTCTTC. This gives the protein CAIKPGLAGGYNEQFF. The J gene is TRBJ2-1, the V gene TRBV10-3, with 15 bases fitting TRBD2. Germline V gene lookup returns CDR1 ENHRY and CDR2 SYGVKD. V was clipped by 7 bases and J by 4 bases; unmatched bases: 5. The CDR3 length is 16 residues.